The sequence of this TCR beta chain was determined in a study of shared T cell receptors in the human thymus. This CDR3 contains 16 residues. Produced via immunoSEQ multiplex PCR; TCRdb's table is partial and in-frame only. The sample has about 380,000 clones, over 90% seen once. This chain uses TRBV21-1 with TRBJ2-3. TRBV21-1 is a pseudogene. The sequencing input was thymocytes. The origin of this receptor is a human donor. The CDR3 is CASSKESPRTTDTQYF. Written as DNA, the CDR3 is TGTGCCAGCAGCAAAGAAAGCCCGAGGACCACAGATACGCAGTATTTT.